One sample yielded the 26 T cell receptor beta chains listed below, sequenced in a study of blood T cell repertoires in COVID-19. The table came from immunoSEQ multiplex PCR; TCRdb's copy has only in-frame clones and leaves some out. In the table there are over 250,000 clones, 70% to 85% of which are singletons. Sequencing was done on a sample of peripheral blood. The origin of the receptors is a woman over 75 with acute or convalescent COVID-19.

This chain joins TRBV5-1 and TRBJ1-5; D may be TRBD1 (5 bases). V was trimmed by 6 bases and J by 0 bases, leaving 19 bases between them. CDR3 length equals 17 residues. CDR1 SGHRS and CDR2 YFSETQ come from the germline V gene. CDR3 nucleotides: TGCGCCAGCAACCCCTTCCTCCGACAGCATAGCAATCAGCCCCAGCATTTT. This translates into CASNPFLRQHSNQPQHF. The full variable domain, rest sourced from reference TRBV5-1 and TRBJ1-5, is KAGVTQTPRYLIKTRGQQVTLSCSPISGHRSVSWYQQTPGQGLQFLFEYFSETQRNKGNFPGRFSGRQFSNSRSEMNVSTLELGDSALYLCASNPFLRQHSNQPQHFGDGTRLSIL.

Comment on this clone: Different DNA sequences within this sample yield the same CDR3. This CDR3 is CASSLRDRGPNEQFF. Here the CDR3 DNA reads TGTGCCAGCAGCTTGCGAGACAGGGGGCCCAATGAGCAGTTCTTC. The rearrangement uses TRBV11-1 and TRBJ2-1, with 10 bases matching TRBD1. With V trimmed by 3 bases and J by 6 bases, 5 bases remained unmatched. Germline V gives CDR1 SGHAT, CDR2 FQDESV (reference sequence). The CDR3 sequence is 15 residues long.

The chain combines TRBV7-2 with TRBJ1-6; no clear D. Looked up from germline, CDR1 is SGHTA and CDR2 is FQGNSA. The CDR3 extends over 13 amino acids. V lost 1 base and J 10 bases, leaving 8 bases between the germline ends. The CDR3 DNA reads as TGTGCCAGCAGCTTAGTCCCGGAGTCACCCCTCCACTTT. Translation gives CASSLVPESPLHF.

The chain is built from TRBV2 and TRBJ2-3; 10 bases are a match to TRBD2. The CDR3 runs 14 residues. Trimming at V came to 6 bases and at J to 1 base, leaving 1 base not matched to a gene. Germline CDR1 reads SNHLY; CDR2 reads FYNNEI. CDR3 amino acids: CASSGTSGTDTQYF. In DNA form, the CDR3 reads TGTGCCAGCAGCGGGACTAGCGGCACAGATACGCAGTATTTT.

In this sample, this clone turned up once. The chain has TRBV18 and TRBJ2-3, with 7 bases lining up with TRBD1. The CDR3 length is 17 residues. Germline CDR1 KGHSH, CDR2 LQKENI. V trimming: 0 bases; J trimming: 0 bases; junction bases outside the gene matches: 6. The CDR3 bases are TGTGCCAGCTCACCACCGGCTACAGGGGAAAGCACAGATACGCAGTATTTT. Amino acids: CASSPPATGESTDTQYF.

The CDR3 reads CASSFLAADEQYF. The CDR3 DNA follows: TGCGCCAGCAGCTTTCTAGCGGCGGACGAGCAGTACTTC. The rearrangement joins TRBV5-1 to TRBJ2-7, with 7 positions matching TRBD2. The CDR3 covers 13 residues. V was clipped by 2 bases and J by 5 bases; unmatched bases: 4. Germline CDR1 reads SGHRS; CDR2 reads YFSETQ.

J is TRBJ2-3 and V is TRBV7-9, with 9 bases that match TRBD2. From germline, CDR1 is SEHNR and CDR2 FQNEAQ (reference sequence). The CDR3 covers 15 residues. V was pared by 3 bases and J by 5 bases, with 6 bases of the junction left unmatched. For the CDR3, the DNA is TGTGCCAGCAGCTTCGCTAGCGGGAATGTAGATACGCAGTATTTT. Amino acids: CASSFASGNVDTQYF. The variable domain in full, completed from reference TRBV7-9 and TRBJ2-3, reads DTGVSQNPRHKITKRGQNVTFRCDPISEHNRLYWYRQTLGQGPEFLTYFQNEAQLEKSRLLSDRFSAERPKGSFSTLEIQRTEQGDSAMYLCASSFASGNVDTQYFGPGTRLTVL.

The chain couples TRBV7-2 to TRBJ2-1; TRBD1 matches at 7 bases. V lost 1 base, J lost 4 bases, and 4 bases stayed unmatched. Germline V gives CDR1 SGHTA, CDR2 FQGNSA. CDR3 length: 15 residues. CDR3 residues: CASSLGQGKYNEQFF. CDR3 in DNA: TGTGCCAGCAGCTTAGGACAGGGCAAATACAATGAGCAGTTCTTC. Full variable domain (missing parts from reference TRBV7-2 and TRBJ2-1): GAGVSQSPSNKVTEKGKDVELRCDPISGHTALYWYRQSLGQGLEFLIYFQGNSAPDKSGLPSDRFSAERTGGSVSTLTIQRTQQEDSAVYLCASSLGQGKYNEQFFGPGTRLTVL.

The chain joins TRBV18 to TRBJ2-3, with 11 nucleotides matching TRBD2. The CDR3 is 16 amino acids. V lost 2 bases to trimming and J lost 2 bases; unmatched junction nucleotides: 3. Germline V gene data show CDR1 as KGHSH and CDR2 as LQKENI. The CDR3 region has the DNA TGTGCCAGCTCACCAGGTAGCGGGGGGGCCACAGATACGCAGTATTTT. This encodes CASSPGSGGATDTQYF.

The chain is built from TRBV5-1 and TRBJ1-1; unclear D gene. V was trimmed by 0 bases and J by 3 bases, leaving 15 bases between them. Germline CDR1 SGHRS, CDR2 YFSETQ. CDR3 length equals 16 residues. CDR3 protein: CASSLAGGGFDTEAFF. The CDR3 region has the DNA TGCGCCAGCAGCTTGGCCGGAGGCGGTTTTGACACTGAAGCTTTCTTT.

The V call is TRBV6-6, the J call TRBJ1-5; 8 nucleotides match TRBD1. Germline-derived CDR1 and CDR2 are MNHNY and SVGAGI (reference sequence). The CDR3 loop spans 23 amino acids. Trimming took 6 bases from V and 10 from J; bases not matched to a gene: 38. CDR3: CASSSPPDRVMLTCHRSYVPQHF. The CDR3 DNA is TGTGCCAGCAGCTCCCCGCCGGACAGGGTCATGTTAACTTGTCACAGGAGCTACGTCCCCCAGCATTTT.

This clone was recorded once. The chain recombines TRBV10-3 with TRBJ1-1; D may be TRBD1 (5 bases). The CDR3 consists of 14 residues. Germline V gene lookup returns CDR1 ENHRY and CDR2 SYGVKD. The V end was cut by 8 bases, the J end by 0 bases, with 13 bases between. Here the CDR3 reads CAIGGGSMNTEAFF. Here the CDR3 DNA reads TGTGCCATCGGGGGAGGGAGCATGAACACTGAAGCTTTCTTT.

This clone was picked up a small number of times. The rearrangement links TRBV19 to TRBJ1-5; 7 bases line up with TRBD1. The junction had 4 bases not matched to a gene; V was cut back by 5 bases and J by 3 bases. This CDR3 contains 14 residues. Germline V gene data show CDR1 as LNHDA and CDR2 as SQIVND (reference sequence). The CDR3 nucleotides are TGTGCCAGTAGTCCTGACAGGGCCAATCAGCCCCAGCATTTT. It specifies CASSPDRANQPQHF.

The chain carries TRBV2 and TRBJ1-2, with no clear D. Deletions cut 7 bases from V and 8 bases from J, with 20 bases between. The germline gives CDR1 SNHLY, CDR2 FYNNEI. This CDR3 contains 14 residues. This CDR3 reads CASNVAERSGGYTF. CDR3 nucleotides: TGTGCCAGCAATGTTGCGGAACGGTCTGGCGGCTACACCTTC.

The chain's CDR3 is CATSRDQDTGELFF. DNA of the CDR3: TGTGCCACCAGCAGAGATCAGGACACCGGGGAGCTGTTTTTT. The V gene is TRBV15, the J gene TRBJ2-2; D gene ambiguous. The CDR3 extends over 14 amino acids. V was shortened by 0 bases and J by 3 bases, with 5 bases between the two germline ends. CDR1 LNHNV and CDR2 YYDKDF come from the germline V gene (reference sequence).

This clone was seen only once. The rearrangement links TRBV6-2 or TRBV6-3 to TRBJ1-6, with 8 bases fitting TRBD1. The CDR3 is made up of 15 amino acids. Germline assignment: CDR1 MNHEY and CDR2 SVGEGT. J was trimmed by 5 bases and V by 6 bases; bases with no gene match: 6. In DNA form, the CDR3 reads TGTGCCAGCAGCCTAAGACAGGGGCATAATTCACCCCTCCACTTT. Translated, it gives CASSLRQGHNSPLHF.

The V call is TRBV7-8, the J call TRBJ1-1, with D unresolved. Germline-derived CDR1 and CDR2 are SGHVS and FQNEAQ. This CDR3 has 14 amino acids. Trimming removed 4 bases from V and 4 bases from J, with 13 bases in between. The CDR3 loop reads CASSWSDSGTEAFF. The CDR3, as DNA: TGTGCCAGCAGCTGGTCGGACTCAGGCACTGAAGCTTTCTTT.

CDR3 nucleotides: TGTGCCAGCTCAGAATCGGTGACAGGGCTAACTAATGAAAAACTGTTTTTT. This codes for CASSESVTGLTNEKLFF. This chain links TRBV18 with TRBJ1-4; 7 bases match TRBD1. Losses at the gene ends were 5 bases for V and 1 base for J; bases not matched to a gene: 10. The germline gives CDR1 KGHSH, CDR2 LQKENI. The CDR3 runs 17 residues.

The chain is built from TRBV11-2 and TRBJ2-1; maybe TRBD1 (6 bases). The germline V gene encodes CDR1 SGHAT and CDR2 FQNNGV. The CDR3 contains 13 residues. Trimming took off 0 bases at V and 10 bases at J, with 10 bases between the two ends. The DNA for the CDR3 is TGTGCCAGCAGCTTAGAAAGGGGGTCGGAGCAGTTCTTC. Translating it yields CASSLERGSEQFF.

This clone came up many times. This chain's CDR3 is CSASASGRASNEQYF. The CDR3 nucleotides are TGCAGTGCTAGTGCCAGCGGGAGGGCCTCAAACGAGCAGTACTTC. This rearrangement joins TRBV20-1 to TRBJ2-7; 10 bases agree with TRBD2. The CDR3 contains 15 residues. With 3 bases clipped from V and 5 bases from J, the junction kept 10 bases outside the gene matches. Germline V gene data show CDR1 as DFQATT and CDR2 as SNEGSKA (reference sequence).

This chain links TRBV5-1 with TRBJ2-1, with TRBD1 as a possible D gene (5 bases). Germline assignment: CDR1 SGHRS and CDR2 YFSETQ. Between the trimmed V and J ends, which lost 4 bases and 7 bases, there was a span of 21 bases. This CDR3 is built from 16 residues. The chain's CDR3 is CASSPLAGRARNEQFF. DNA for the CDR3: TGCGCCAGCAGCCCCCTGGCAGGGCGCGCAAGGAATGAGCAGTTCTTC.

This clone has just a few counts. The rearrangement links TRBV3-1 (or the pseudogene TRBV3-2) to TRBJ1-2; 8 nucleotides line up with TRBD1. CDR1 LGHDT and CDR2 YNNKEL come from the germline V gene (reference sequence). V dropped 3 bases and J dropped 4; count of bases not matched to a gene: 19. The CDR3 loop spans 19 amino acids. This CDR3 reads CASSQITSCAGGRCYGYTF. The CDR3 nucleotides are TGTGCCAGCAGCCAGATAACCTCCTGCGCAGGGGGCAGATGCTATGGCTACACCTTC.

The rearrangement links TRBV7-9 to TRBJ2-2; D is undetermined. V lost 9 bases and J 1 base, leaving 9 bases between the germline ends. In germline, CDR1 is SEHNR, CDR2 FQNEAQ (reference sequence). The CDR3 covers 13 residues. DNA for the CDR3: TGTGCCAGTACAGACGGGAACACCGGGGAGCTGTTTTTT. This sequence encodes CASTDGNTGELFF.

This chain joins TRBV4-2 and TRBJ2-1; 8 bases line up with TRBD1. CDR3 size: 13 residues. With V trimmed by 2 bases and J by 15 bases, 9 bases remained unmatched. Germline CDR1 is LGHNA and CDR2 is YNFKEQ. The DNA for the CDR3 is TGTGCCAGCAGCCAACACCGACAGGGGAACCTGTTCTTC. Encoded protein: CASSQHRQGNLFF.

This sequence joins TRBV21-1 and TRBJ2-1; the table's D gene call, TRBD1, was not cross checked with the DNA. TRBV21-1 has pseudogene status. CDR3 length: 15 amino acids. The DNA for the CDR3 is TGTGCCAGCAGCAAAGGGACACCCTGGGGCGATGAGCAGTTCTTC. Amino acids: CASSKGTPWGDEQFF.

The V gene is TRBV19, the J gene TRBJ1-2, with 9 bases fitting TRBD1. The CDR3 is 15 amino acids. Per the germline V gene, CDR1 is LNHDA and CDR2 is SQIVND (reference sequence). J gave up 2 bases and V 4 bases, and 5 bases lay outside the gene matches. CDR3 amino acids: CASSKPGQGNYGYTF. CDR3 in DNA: TGTGCCAGTAGTAAGCCGGGACAGGGCAACTATGGCTACACCTTC. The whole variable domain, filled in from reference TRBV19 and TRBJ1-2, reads DGGITQSPKYLFRKEGQNVTLSCEQNLNHDAMYWYRQDPGQGLRLIYYSQIVNDFQKGDIAEGYSVSREKKESFPLTVTSAQKNPTAFYLCASSKPGQGNYGYTFGSGTRLTVV.